These 27 T cell receptor beta chains share one sample of origin, sequenced in a study of blood T cells in healthy people across ages. Using a J-beta primer mix together with a sample-barcoded 5' primer, a second PCR was run for about 7 to 12 cycles. Each CDR3 protein is one row after TCRdb ran MiXCR on the 5' RACE reads. The data hold 1.5 million to 1.9 million distinct CDR3 sequences, with 35% to 45% observed a single time. Sample: blood. The source is a woman younger than 35 in good health.

The chain carries TRBV28 and TRBJ2-3; D is possibly TRBD2 (5 bases). Germline loops: CDR1 MDHEN, CDR2 SYDVKM. Deletions cut 7 bases from V and 3 bases from J, with 17 bases between. This CDR3 comprises 15 residues. The CDR3 sequence is CASNREGLGTDTQYF. CDR3 nucleotides: TGTGCCAGCAACCGAGAGGGCCTAGGGACAGATACGCAGTATTTT.

V and J are TRBV1 and TRBJ2-1; the table's D call, TRBD2, was not checked against the DNA. TRBV1 is reported as a pseudogene. The CDR3 length is 14 residues. CDR3 residues: CTSSQSGGYNGQFF. The CDR3 nucleotides are TGCACCAGCAGCCAGAGCGGGGGATACAATGGGCAGTTCTTC.

This clonotype was found many times. V gene TRBV7-2 combines with J gene TRBJ2-3; either TRBD1 or TRBD2 may fit D (5 bases each). CDR3 length: 14 residues. Germline CDR1 reads SGHTA; CDR2 reads FQGNSA. V was clipped by 2 bases and J by 2 bases, with 8 bases between them. In nucleotides, the CDR3 is TGTGCCAGCAGCTTATCGGGGACCACAGATACGCAGTATTTT. This codes for CASSLSGTTDTQYF.

The V call is TRBV5-1, the J call TRBJ1-2; no definite D call. Germline loops: CDR1 SGHRS, CDR2 YFSETQ. CDR3 length: 14 residues. Trimming removed 3 bases from V and 1 base from J, with 10 bases in between. CDR3 sequence reads: CASSSAGINYGYTF. The CDR3 nucleotides read TGCGCCAGCAGCTCCGCAGGAATTAACTATGGCTACACCTTC.

The chain employs TRBV5-8 and TRBJ2-4; D is possibly TRBD1 (5 bases). V gave up 3 bases and J gave up 13 bases, with 23 bases separating them. Germline values: CDR1 SGHTS, CDR2 YDEGEE. The CDR3 consists of 15 residues. The CDR3 is CASSSSVRALYGQYF. CDR3 sequence (DNA): TGTGCCAGCAGCTCCTCTGTCAGGGCGCTCTACGGGCAGTACTTC. Supplemented by reference TRBV5-8 and TRBJ2-4, the full variable domain reads EAGVTQSPTHLIKTRGQQATLRCSPISGHTSVYWYQQALGLGLQFLLWYDEGEERNRGNFPPRFSGRQFPNYSSELNVNALELEDSALYLCASSSSVRALYGQYFGAGTRLSVL.

V gene TRBV5-1 combines with J gene TRBJ1-1; D is ambiguous. The germline gives CDR1 SGHRS, CDR2 YFSETQ. Trimming cost V 4 bases and J 3 bases, with 13 bases left between them. CDR3 length: 14 amino acids. CDR3 DNA: TGCGCCAGCAGCCCCTTAGGAAGGGACACTGAAGCTTTCTTT. Its translation: CASSPLGRDTEAFF.

This clonotype was counted a few times. This sequence joins TRBV29-1 and TRBJ2-7; D is unresolved. Trimming shortened V by 4 bases and J by 0 bases, and 13 bases separated the two germline ends. Germline loops: CDR1 SQVTM, CDR2 ANQGSEA. CDR3 length: 14 amino acids. DNA of the CDR3: TGCAGCGTTGCCGCATGGGAACCCTCCTACGAGCAGTACTTC. It specifies CSVAAWEPSYEQYF.

The chain employs TRBV6-5 and TRBJ2-3; D uncertain. CDR3 length: 15 residues. CDR1 is MNHEY and CDR2 is SVGAGI in the germline V gene. V was cut by 0 bases and J by 3 bases, with 10 bases left in between. CDR3 region: CASSYSGFRTDTQYF. CDR3 nucleotides: TGTGCCAGCAGTTACTCGGGCTTTAGGACAGATACGCAGTATTTT.

This chain connects TRBV7-9 to TRBJ1-1; D unresolved. Looked up from germline, CDR1 is SEHNR and CDR2 is FQNEAQ (reference sequence). Trimming took off 5 bases at V and 10 bases at J, with 17 bases between the two ends. The CDR3 covers 13 residues. DNA for the CDR3: TGTGCCAGCAGCCTCTCCCCCGGGATAGGAGCTTTCTTT. Its translation is CASSLSPGIGAFF.

This rearrangement joins TRBV4-1 to TRBJ2-1; 7 bases fit TRBD1. V was pared by 1 base and J by 13 bases, with 13 bases of the junction left unmatched. Germline loops: CDR1 MGHRA, CDR2 YSYEKL. This CDR3 is 15 amino acids long. CDR3 sequence: CASSQGYRGEETQFF. Written as DNA, the CDR3 is TGCGCCAGCAGCCAAGGATACAGGGGCGAAGAGACCCAGTTCTTC.

The CDR3: CASSLGDRMMPYEQYF. The CDR3 bases are TGCGCCAGCAGCTTGGGGGACAGGATGATGCCCTACGAGCAGTACTTC. The V call is TRBV5-1, the J call TRBJ2-7; 8 bases map to TRBD1. Germline V gene data show CDR1 as SGHRS and CDR2 as YFSETQ. CDR3 length: 16 amino acids. With V trimmed by 0 bases and J by 2 bases, 7 bases remained unmatched.

This clonotype has a count of ten or more. This chain links TRBV6-2 or TRBV6-3 with TRBJ2-3; no clear D gene. Germline CDR1 and CDR2: MNHEY and SVGEGT. Trimming left V 0 bases short and J 0 bases short, with 4 bases between. This CDR3 region has 14 residues. CDR3 nucleotides: TGTGCCAGCAGTTACTCCCCAAGCACAGATACGCAGTATTTT. Amino acid sequence: CASSYSPSTDTQYF.

The chain recombines TRBV5-1 with TRBJ2-7; 12 nucleotides line up with TRBD2. The better agreement between TRBJ2-5 and the DNA end casts doubt on the J call. The CDR3 has 14 amino acids. Germline V lookup: CDR1 SGHRS, CDR2 YFSETQ. This CDR3 is CASKGLAGKETQYF. CDR3 sequence (DNA): TGCGCCAGCAAAGGACTAGCGGGAAAAGAGACCCAGTACTTC.

V and J are TRBV21-1 and TRBJ2-5; TRBD1 reflects the table's D call only, with no check against the DNA. TRBV21-1 is annotated as a pseudogene. The CDR3 is 20 amino acids. The CDR3: CASSNGLYGGQLEYQETQYF. The DNA for the CDR3 is TGTGCCAGCAGCAACGGTCTGTACGGGGGCCAATTAGAATACCAAGAGACCCAGTACTTC.

This clonotype was counted a few times. The V call is TRBV30, the J call TRBJ2-1; D is perhaps TRBD1 (5 bases). Trimming pared 0 bases from V and 11 bases from J, leaving 20 bases between. This CDR3 is 15 amino acids long. The germline V gene has CDR1 GTSNPN and CDR2 SVGIG (reference sequence). The CDR3 loop reads CAWSVPGILTQQQFF. DNA for the CDR3: TGTGCCTGGAGTGTACCAGGGATCCTCACCCAACAGCAGTTCTTC.

The rearrangement joins TRBV10-3 to TRBJ1-1; 8 bases are shared with TRBD1. From germline, CDR1 is ENHRY and CDR2 SYGVKD. V shed 6 bases, J shed 4 bases, and the junction held 10 bases outside the gene matches. This CDR3 comprises 15 residues. The CDR3 region is CAIRDRVVVGTEAFF. The CDR3 DNA reads TGTGCCATCAGGGACAGGGTGGTTGTGGGCACTGAAGCTTTCTTT.

The chain links TRBV28 to TRBJ2-7; no firm D call. This CDR3 has 12 amino acids. Germline values: CDR1 MDHEN, CDR2 SYDVKM. V gave up 0 bases and J gave up 6 bases, with 6 bases separating them. The CDR3 protein is CASSLWGCEQYF. CDR3 sequence (DNA): TGTGCCAGCAGTTTATGGGGTTGCGAGCAGTACTTC. The full variable domain, rest sourced from reference TRBV28 and TRBJ2-7, is DVKVTQSSRYLVKRTGEKVFLECVQDMDHENMFWYRQDPGLGLRLIYFSYDVKMKEKGDIPEGYSVSREKKERFSLILESASTNQTSMYLCASSLWGCEQYFGPGTRLTVT.

The rearrangement uses TRBV7-2 and TRBJ1-1; 7 bases are a match to TRBD1. From germline, CDR1 is SGHTA and CDR2 FQGNSA. V lost 1 base, J lost 10 bases, and 9 bases stayed unmatched. CDR3 length: 14 amino acids. The CDR3: CASSLESRGYGAFF. DNA of the CDR3: TGTGCCAGCAGCTTAGAAAGCAGGGGGTACGGAGCTTTCTTT.

This clonotype was seen only a few times. V is TRBV7-2 and J is TRBJ2-7; 7 bases align to TRBD2. The germline V gene encodes CDR1 SGHTA and CDR2 FQGNSA. CDR3 length: 16 amino acids. V shed 3 bases, J shed 7 bases, and the junction held 15 bases outside the gene matches. In nucleotides, the CDR3 is TGTGCCAGCAGCTTCGGAAGGGCTAGCGGAGCCAATGAGCAGTACTTC. Residues: CASSFGRASGANEQYF.

The chain joins TRBV13 to TRBJ1-1, with 9 positions matching TRBD1. Per the germline V gene, CDR1 is PRHDT and CDR2 is FYEKMQ (reference sequence). This CDR3 region has 15 residues. The ends lost 5 bases at V and 4 bases at J; junction bases unmatched: 8. This chain's CDR3 is CASSADRGRSTEAFF. CDR3 in DNA: TGTGCCAGCAGCGCGGACAGGGGACGGAGCACTGAAGCTTTCTTT.

The gene calls are TRBV27 and TRBJ2-1, with D unclear. The CDR3 is 15 residues long. Germline V gives CDR1 MNHEY, CDR2 SMNVEV (reference sequence). V was clipped by 5 bases and J by 3 bases, with 14 bases between them. In DNA, the CDR3 is TGTGCCAGCAGTCCCTCCCGCTGGAACTACAATGAGCAGTTCTTC. It is translated as CASSPSRWNYNEQFF.

This clonotype was picked up a small number of times. The chain carries TRBV20-1 and TRBJ1-5, with no clear D. The germline gives CDR1 DFQATT, CDR2 SNEGSKA (reference sequence). V dropped 3 bases and J dropped 7 bases, with 16 bases sitting between them. This CDR3 region has 14 residues. The CDR3 reads CSARVGGSEQPQHF. As DNA, the CDR3 is TGCAGTGCTAGGGTGGGTGGGTCGGAGCAGCCCCAGCATTTT.

V and J are TRBV25-1 and TRBJ2-1; 9 bases are shared with TRBD2. Unmatched junction bases numbered 8, after V lost 0 bases and J lost 8 bases. The CDR3 has 16 amino acids. Germline CDR1 MGHDK, CDR2 SYGVNS. The CDR3 bases are TGTGCCAGCAGTGAATATTTGGCGGGAGGGCCCTATGAGCAGTTCTTC. Protein sequence: CASSEYLAGGPYEQFF.

The chain combines TRBV6-6 with TRBJ2-5; TRBD1 agrees at 7 bases. The CDR3 has 15 amino acids. J gave up 4 bases and V 2 bases, and 7 bases lay outside the gene matches. Looked up from germline, CDR1 is MNHNY and CDR2 is SVGAGI (reference sequence). The CDR3 spells CASSYGNRGRETQYF. The DNA of the CDR3 is TGTGCCAGCAGTTACGGGAACAGGGGTCGAGAGACCCAGTACTTC.

V gene TRBV12-3 or TRBV12-4 combines with J gene TRBJ1-2; TRBD1 agrees at 7 bases. J lost 7 bases, V lost 6 bases, and 8 bases had no gene match. The CDR3 spans 13 residues. DNA for the CDR3: TGTGCCAGCAGCTTCCGACAGGGATCTGGCTACACCTTC. It specifies CASSFRQGSGYTF.

The CDR3 nucleotides read TGTGCCACCAGTGATCCTGGGACGGCTGGCGAGACCCAGTACTTC. Amino acids: CATSDPGTAGETQYF. V and J are TRBV24-1 and TRBJ2-7, with D possibly being TRBD1 or TRBD2 (5 bases each). Near its end, the DNA agrees better with TRBJ2-5, so the J call may be wrong. Germline CDR1 KGHDR, CDR2 SFDVKD. The CDR3 sequence is 15 residues long.

This chain links TRBV7-6 with TRBJ2-1; D unresolved. The V and J ends lost 5 bases and 0 bases respectively, with 14 bases between them. The CDR3 loop spans 16 amino acids. Germline CDR1 reads SGHVS; CDR2 reads FNYEAQ. The CDR3 region is CASSLNQDDSYNEQFF. As DNA, the CDR3 is TGTGCCAGCAGCCTCAATCAAGACGACTCCTACAATGAGCAGTTCTTC. The full variable domain, rest sourced from reference TRBV7-6 and TRBJ2-1, is GAGVSQSPRYKVTKRGQDVALRCDPISGHVSLYWYRQALGQGPEFLTYFNYEAQQDKSGLPNDRFSAERPEGSISTLTIQRTEQRDSAMYRCASSLNQDDSYNEQFFGPGTRLTVL.